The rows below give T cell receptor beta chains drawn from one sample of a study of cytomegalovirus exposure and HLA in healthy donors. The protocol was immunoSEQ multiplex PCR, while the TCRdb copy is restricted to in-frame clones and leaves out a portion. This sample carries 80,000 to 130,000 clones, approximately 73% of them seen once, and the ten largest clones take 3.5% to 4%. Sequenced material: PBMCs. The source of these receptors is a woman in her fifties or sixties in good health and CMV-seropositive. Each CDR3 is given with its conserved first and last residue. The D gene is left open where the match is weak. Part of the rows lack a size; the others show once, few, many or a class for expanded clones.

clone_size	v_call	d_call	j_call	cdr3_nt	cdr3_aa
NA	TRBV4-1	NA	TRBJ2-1	TGCGCCAGCAGCCGGGACATGACCTACAATGAGCAGTTCTTC	CASSRDMTYNEQFF
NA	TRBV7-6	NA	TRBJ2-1	TGTGCCAGCAGCCCAATCTCCGGGGGGCCGAGCCTTCAATATGAGCAGTTCTTC	CASSPISGGPSLQYEQFF
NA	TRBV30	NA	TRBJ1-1	TGTGCCTGGACTATGGACACTGAAGCTTTCTTT	CAWTMDTEAFF
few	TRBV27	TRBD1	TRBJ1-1	TGTGCCAGCAGTTTAGGGGACAGGTCAAACACTGAAGCTTTCTTT	CASSLGDRSNTEAFF
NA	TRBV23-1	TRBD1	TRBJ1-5	TGCGCCAGCAGTCAACCGACCCCAGGGGGGCCCATTAGCAATCAGCCCCAGCATTTT	CASSQPTPGGPISNQPQHF
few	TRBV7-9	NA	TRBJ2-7	TGTGCCAGCAGCTTTCTGGGGGCACTCGGCGAGCAGTACTTC	CASSFLGALGEQYF
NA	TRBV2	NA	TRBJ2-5	TGTGCCAGCTCTAGGGAGGCGGAGACCCAGTACTTC	CASSREAETQYF
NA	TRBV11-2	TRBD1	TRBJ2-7	TGTGCCAGCAGCTTTGGGACAGAGCCTTCCGAGCAGTACTTC	CASSFGTEPSEQYF
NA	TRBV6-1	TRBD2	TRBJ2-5	TGTGCCAGCAGTGGGGGACTAGCGGGGTCATCCTACTTCCAAGAGGCCCAGTACTTC	CASSGGLAGSSYFQEAQYF
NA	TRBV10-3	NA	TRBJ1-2	TGTGCCATCAGTGACTCGAATGAGCGGGATGGCTACACCTTC	CAISDSNERDGYTF
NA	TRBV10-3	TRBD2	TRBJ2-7	TGTGCCATCAGTGAGTCTTCGACTAGCGGGACTTTC	CAISESSTSGTF
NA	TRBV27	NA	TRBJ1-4	TGTGCCAGCAGGGAGACAGGACTTAATGAAAAACTGTTTTTT	CASRETGLNEKLFF
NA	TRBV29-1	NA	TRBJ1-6	TGCAGCGCAAGACTAGGGACGGGAAATTCACCCCTCCACTTT	CSARLGTGNSPLHF
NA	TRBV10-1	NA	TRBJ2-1	TGCGCCAGCAGCTCAAGTAGTGAGCAGTTCTTC	CASSSSSEQFF
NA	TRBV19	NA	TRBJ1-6	TGTGCCAGTAGTATCCGGAGGGAATATAATTCACCCCTCCACTTT	CASSIRREYNSPLHF
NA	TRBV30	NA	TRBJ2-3	TGTGCCTGGAGTGTACAGGATACGCAGTATTTT	CAWSVQDTQYF
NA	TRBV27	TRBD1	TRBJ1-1	TGTGCCAGCAGTTTATCTAGGGGGCAGGGCACTGAAGCTTTCTTT	CASSLSRGQGTEAFF
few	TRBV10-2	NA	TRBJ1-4	TGCGCCAGCAGTGGAGTTAATGAAAAACTGTTTTTT	CASSGVNEKLFF
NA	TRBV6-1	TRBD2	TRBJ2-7	TGTGCCAGCAGTTCACGCGACGGACTAGATCGGGAGCAGTACTTC	CASSSRDGLDREQYF
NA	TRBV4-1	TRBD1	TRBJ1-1	TGCGCCAGCAGCCTCGGACAGGGCTATGAAGCTTTCTTT	CASSLGQGYEAFF
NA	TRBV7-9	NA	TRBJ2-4	TGTTCCAGCAGCTGGGCCCCGGACAAAAACATTCAGTACTTC	CSSSWAPDKNIQYF
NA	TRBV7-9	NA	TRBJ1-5	TGTGCCAGCAGCTCAGTTAATCAGCCCCAGCATTTT	CASSSVNQPQHF
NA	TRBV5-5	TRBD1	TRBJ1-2	TGTGCCAGCAGCCATGACAGGGCCGGGAGAGTCCGGAGCTATGGCTACACCTTC	CASSHDRAGRVRSYGYTF
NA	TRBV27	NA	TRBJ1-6	TGTGCCAGCAGTTCCCTATTAACTAGGAATTCACCCCTCCACTTT	CASSSLLTRNSPLHF
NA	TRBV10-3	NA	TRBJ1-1	TGTGCCATCATTCGGGATCAAGGGATGACTGAAGCTTTCTTT	CAIIRDQGMTEAFF
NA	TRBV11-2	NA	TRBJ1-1	TGTGCCAGCAGCCCACAGGTGAACACTGGAGCTTTCTTT	CASSPQVNTGAFF
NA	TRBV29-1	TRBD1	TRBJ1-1	TGCAGCGTTAGGGACAGTCATTACACTGAAGCTTTCTTT	CSVRDSHYTEAFF
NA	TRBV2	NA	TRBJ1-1	TGTGCCAGCAGTCTCGGCCGGAGGGCTGAAGCTTTCTTT	CASSLGRRAEAFF